This T cell receptor beta chain stems from a study of cytomegalovirus exposure and HLA in healthy donors. Study-wide context: Earlier results showed 90 million to 130 million unique TCR beta sequences derived from 150 million to 200 million T cells.

13 Jbeta primers and 60 Vbeta primers were used for the PCR. The protocol was immunoSEQ multiplex PCR, while the TCRdb copy is restricted to in-frame clones and leaves out a portion. Among 130,000 or so clones, around 9% were seen once, and the ten largest hold 5.5%. The source material was PBMCs. The TCR was taken from a middle-aged man in good health and CMV-seronegative.

CDR3 nucleotides: TGTGCCAGCAGCTTAGGGGGCGGGTGGGCAGCGGACTACGAGCAGTACTTC. It translates to CASSLGGGWAADYEQYF. The rearrangement links TRBV13 to TRBJ2-7, with D perhaps matching TRBD2 (5 bases). V was clipped by 0 bases and J by 3 bases, with 18 bases between them. Germline CDR1 and CDR2: PRHDT and FYEKMQ (reference sequence). The length of the CDR3 is 17 residues.